The TCR beta chain described here comes from a study of blood T cell repertoires in COVID-19. Clones were read by immunoSEQ multiplex PCR, and TCRdb kept only the in-frame ones, dropping some. The sample has 150,000 to 200,000 clones; approximately 82% are singletons. This CDR3 is built from 14 residues. V lost 3 bases and J 4 bases, leaving 12 bases between the germline ends. Germline assignment: CDR1 MDHEN and CDR2 SYDVKM. Material for sequencing was peripheral blood. The gene calls are TRBV28 and TRBJ1-2, with unresolved D. The sequence was obtained from a woman aged 35 to 49 with COVID-19, enrolled during active disease. This CDR3 reads CASSFFGGVYGYTF. CDR3 DNA: TGTGCCAGCAGTTTTTTCGGTGGAGTCTATGGCTACACCTTC.